These T cell receptor beta chains were read from a single sample in a study of T cells in Graves' hyperthyroidism and ophthalmopathy. TCRdb analysed the multiplex PCR reads with MiXCR anew, one entry per CDR3 protein. The sample carries fewer than 650,000 distinct CDR3 sequences, approximately 14% recorded once. The specimen was blood. The origin of the receptors is a woman aged 40 to 50 with Graves' hyperthyroidism. Both conserved end residues are part of each CDR3. The order of the fields is clone size, J gene, V gene, D gene, CDR3 DNA, CDR3 protein. A D gene is named only where the DNA matches it firmly. Part of the rows lack a size; the others show once, few, many or a class for expanded clones.

>once|TRBJ2-3|TRBV2|TRBD2
TGTGCCAGCAGTGGGACTAGCGGGAGGGCCGGGAAAGATACGCAGTATTTT
CASSGTSGRAGKDTQYF
>.|TRBJ1-1|TRBV5-1|TRBD1
TGCGCCAGCAGCCCGACCGGACAGGAAAACACTGAAGCTTTCTTT
CASSPTGQENTEAFF
>many|TRBJ2-3|TRBV9|.
TGTGCCAGCAGCCCAAGCACTACGGCAGATACGCAGTATTTT
CASSPSTTADTQYF
>.|TRBJ2-1|TRBV6-1|.
TGTGCCAGCAGCACCGACAATGAGCAGTTCTTC
CASSTDNEQFF
>few|TRBJ1-3|TRBV19|TRBD1
TGTGCCAGTAGTACCGGACAGGGGCCCGGAAACACCATATATTTT
CASSTGQGPGNTIYF
>many|TRBJ2-1|TRBV6-1|.
TGTGCCAGCATGACGGGAGAGGGGGGGAGGGCAACCAATGAGCAGTTCTTC
CASMTGEGGRATNEQFF
>few|TRBJ2-6|TRBV6-6|.
TGTGCCAGCAGTTATAAAGGAGGCAGCTCTGGGGCCAACGTCCTGACTTTC
CASSYKGGSSGANVLTF
>many|TRBJ2-7|TRBV2|.
TGTGCCAGCCTCACGGGGGGCGGATACGAGCAGTACTTC
CASLTGGGYEQYF
>.|TRBJ1-2|TRBV29-1|.
TGCAGCGTTGAAGATCCCCAGGGGAAAAGCTATGGCTACACCTTC
CSVEDPQGKSYGYTF
>few|TRBJ2-2|TRBV20-1|TRBD2
TGCAGTGCTAGAGGGGGACTAGCGGGAACGAACACCGGGGAGCTGTTTTTT
CSARGGLAGTNTGELFF
>.|TRBJ1-5|TRBV29-1|.
TGCAGCGTTTATGACGAGTATAGCAATCAGCCCCAGCATTTT
CSVYDEYSNQPQHF
>.|TRBJ2-3|TRBV6-6|.
TGTGCCAGCAGTTACTCTCTAGCGACCACAGATACGCAGTATTTT
CASSYSLATTDTQYF
>.|TRBJ2-2|TRBV19|.
TGTGCCAGTTCAGCCGGGGAGCTGTTTTTT
CASSAGELFF
>few|TRBJ1-1|TRBV9|.
TGTGCCAGCAGCACAGGGCCTCAGGGCCCTGAAGCTTTCTTT
CASSTGPQGPEAFF
>.|TRBJ2-3|TRBV19|.
TGTGCCAGTGGAGGTTTTCGGACTAGCACAGATACGCAGTATTTT
CASGGFRTSTDTQYF
>many|TRBJ2-7|TRBV12-3/TRBV12-4|.
TGTGCCAGCAGTGGGGTATGGGCGAGAGGCGAGCAGTACTTC
CASSGVWARGEQYF
>many|TRBJ2-7|TRBV11-2|TRBD2
TGTGCCAGCAGCTGGAAGCGGGAGGGCTCCTACGAGCAGTACTTC
CASSWKREGSYEQYF
>many|TRBJ2-1|TRBV5-6|.
TGTGCCAGCCACGGAGGCCGGGGGCTATACAATGAGCAGTTCTTC
CASHGGRGLYNEQFF
>many|TRBJ2-4|TRBV5-1|TRBD1
TGCGCCAGCAGGATGACAGGGGCAGAAAACATTCAGTACTTC
CASRMTGAENIQYF
>many|TRBJ2-7|TRBV12-3/TRBV12-4|.
TGTGCCAGCAGATTGGGGGTCTACGAGCAGTACTTC
CASRLGVYEQYF
>few|TRBJ2-5|TRBV2|.
TGTGCCAGCACCGAATTTGGGGAAATCCAAGAGACCCAGTACTTC
CASTEFGEIQETQYF
>.|TRBJ1-2|TRBV30|.
TGTGCCTGGAGTCCTCCCCAGGGCCGGTATGGCTACACCTTC
CAWSPPQGRYGYTF
>.|TRBJ2-5|TRBV19|.
TGTGCCACCCAGGGAGGAGAGACCCAGTACTTC
CATQGGETQYF
>.|TRBJ2-1|TRBV9|TRBD2
TGTGCCAGCAGCGACAAGCGGGAGGGCCCCTACAATGAGCAGTTCTTC
CASSDKREGPYNEQFF
>few|TRBJ2-1|TRBV5-8|.
TGTGCCAGCAGCTTGCGATTAGCCCACAATGAGCAGTTCTTC
CASSLRLAHNEQFF
>.|TRBJ2-1|TRBV7-9|.
TGTGCCAGCAGCTCCCTCGGGACCCCACCCCCCAATGAGCAGTTCTTC
CASSSLGTPPPNEQFF
>few|TRBJ1-2|TRBV5-1|TRBD1
TGCGCCAGCAGCTTGGACGGGACAGGGAATGGCTACACCTTC
CASSLDGTGNGYTF
>many|TRBJ2-7|TRBV7-9|.
TGTGCCAGCAGCTCCAGGGAGTACGAGCAGTACTTC
CASSSREYEQYF
>few|TRBJ2-1|TRBV19|TRBD2
TGTGCCAGTAGTATTTCGGGACTAGCTGACAATGAGCAGTTCTTC
CASSISGLADNEQFF
>many|TRBJ2-1|TRBV6-1|.
TGTGCCAGCAGTCGCCCCTCTTCGGGGGCCTACAATGAGCAGTTCTTC
CASSRPSSGAYNEQFF
>many|TRBJ2-7|TRBV30|.
TGTGCCTGGATGAGGACGGCCTACGAGCAGTACTTC
CAWMRTAYEQYF
>many|TRBJ1-1|TRBV5-1|.
TGCGCCAGCAGCTCTACAGGGATGAACACTGAAGCTTTCTTT
CASSSTGMNTEAFF
>many|TRBJ2-1|TRBV28|TRBD2
TGTGCCAGCAGTGTCTACGGGACTAGCGGCTACAATGAGCAGTTCTTC
CASSVYGTSGYNEQFF
>few|TRBJ1-1|TRBV28|TRBD1
TGTGCCAGCAGTTTGACAGGGGGCGCGGGGACTGAAGCTTTCTTT
CASSLTGGAGTEAFF
>many|TRBJ2-7|TRBV5-1|TRBD1
TGCGCCAGCAGCCGCTGGACAGGGGATTACGAGCAGTACTTC
CASSRWTGDYEQYF
>.|TRBJ2-2|TRBV14|.
TGTGCCAGCAGCCAAGGGGACATTCTGAACACCGGGGAGCTGTTTTTT
CASSQGDILNTGELFF
>few|TRBJ2-5|TRBV25-1|.
TGTGCCAGCAGTGAATATGGGGTAGGCCCAGAGACCCAGTACTTC
CASSEYGVGPETQYF
>.|TRBJ2-7|TRBV29-1|TRBD1
TGCAGCGTTGAAGCATTTGGGACAGGTTTTAACTACGAGCAGTACTTC
CSVEAFGTGFNYEQYF
>many|TRBJ2-7|TRBV18|TRBD2
TGTGCCAGCTCCGGGACTAGCGGGAACGAGCAGTACTTC
CASSGTSGNEQYF
>.|TRBJ1-1|TRBV28|.
TGTGCCAGCACTCCGGCGGGGATGTATCACACTGAAGCTTTCTTT
CASTPAGMYHTEAFF
>.|TRBJ2-2|TRBV5-1|TRBD2
TGCGCCAGCAGCTTGGAAATAGCGGGAGTGGGCACCGGGGAGCTGTTTTTT
CASSLEIAGVGTGELFF
>.|TRBJ1-5|TRBV20-1|.
TGCAGTGCCAGAGGGAGCAATCAGCCCCAGCATTTT
CSARGSNQPQHF
>few|TRBJ2-5|TRBV4-2|.
TGTGCCAGCAGCCAAGAACAGATCCAAGAGACCCAGTACTTC
CASSQEQIQETQYF
>many|TRBJ2-7|TRBV3-1|TRBD2
TGTGCCAGCAGCACGGGACTAGCTTCCCACGAGCAGTACTTC
CASSTGLASHEQYF
>many|TRBJ2-3|TRBV28|TRBD2
TGTGCCAGCAGTGGGACTAGCGGGAAGCTCCCAGATACGCAGTATTTT
CASSGTSGKLPDTQYF
>many|TRBJ2-4|TRBV9|.
TGTGCCAGCAGCGGGCGTGGGGACTCACTAGCCAAAAACATTCAGTACTTC
CASSGRGDSLAKNIQYF
>many|TRBJ2-1|TRBV12-3/TRBV12-4|TRBD2
TGTGCCAGCAGTTACCCGATAGGAGGGAGGGCCAATGAGCAGTTCTTC
CASSYPIGGRANEQFF
>many|TRBJ2-3|TRBV20-1|TRBD2
TGCAGTGCTAGAGGGGGGACTAGCGGAGTCACAGATACGCAGTATTTT
CSARGGTSGVTDTQYF